The entry that follows covers one T cell receptor (beta chain) sequence. Its antigen is undetermined. Around 2.2 micrograms of genomic DNA came from cryopreserved PBMCs for TCR beta libraries. Germline V gene data show CDR1 as MNHEY and CDR2 as SVGAGI. With 6 bases removed from V and 0 bases from J, the gap between germline ends came to 4 bases. The CDR3 has 12 residues. Profiled with immunoSEQ multiplex PCR; TCRdb holds only in-frame clones, not every one. The sample holds some 120,000 clones, 84% seen once. The data derive from a study of cytotoxic CD8 clonotypes in ibrutinib-treated CLL. About the research overall: For this cohort, patients were about a dozen relapsed/refractory and roughly 14 treatment-naive, while 17 were IGHV unmutated. Study-level findings and limits: At ibrutinib response, clonality increased, and at progression it declined back toward baseline. Timing of sampling differed between sustained-remission and progressing patients.

This chain uses TRBV6-5 with TRBJ2-3; D gene ambiguous. This receptor was obtained from a human donor with chronic lymphocytic leukemia. This material consisted of PBMCs, taken after 24 months of ibrutinib treatment. As DNA, the CDR3 is TGTGCCAGCAGGGGGAGCACAGATACGCAGTATTTT. Translation: CASRGSTDTQYF.